The rows below give T cell receptor beta chains drawn from one sample of a study of T cell responses to AZD1222 COVID-19 vaccine. Some clones are missing from TCRdb's copy, which holds only in-frame ones; the method was immunoSEQ multiplex PCR. In the table there are about 83,000 clones, approximately 85% of which are singletons. Material: peripheral blood, obtained 28 days after the second AZD1222 dose. Receptor source: an adult who received the AZD1222 COVID-19 vaccine. Each CDR3 is given with its conserved first and last residue. The order of the fields is V gene, J gene, CDR3 protein.

TRBV28,TRBJ2-7,CASSSTPGQGIEQYF
TRBV19,TRBJ1-2,CASTPGTTNYGYTF
TRBV18,TRBJ1-5,CASSPLPRGANQPQHF
TRBV4-1,TRBJ1-6,CASSPRTDNSPLHF
TRBV9,TRBJ1-2,CASSVDPTEYGYTF
TRBV7-9,TRBJ2-5,CASSQTGETQYF
TRBV9,TRBJ2-5,CASTDETSGMGRQYF
TRBV30,TRBJ1-1,CAWTPVREAFF
TRBV4-3,TRBJ2-1,CASSQDRGVAYNEQFF
TRBV5-8,TRBJ1-4,CASSLMGARATNEKLFF
TRBV11-2,TRBJ2-7,CASSLAGVSYEQYF
TRBV6-5,TRBJ2-1,CASRSGTAGVNEQFF
TRBV9,TRBJ1-6,CASSAGARGGSDNSPLHF
TRBV7-2,TRBJ2-3,CASSTRTSGIGGGDTQYF
TRBV7-2,TRBJ2-3,CASSLIGGPSTDTQYF
TRBV6-4,TRBJ2-1,CASTHGGAPYNEQFF
TRBV24-1,TRBJ2-3,CATSGVGDTQYF
TRBV6-5,TRBJ2-7,CASSPGQGVYEQYF
TRBV5-1,TRBJ2-7,CASSTGQGHNEQYF
TRBV7-8,TRBJ2-3,CASSPRVTDTQYF
TRBV4-1,TRBJ1-5,CASSPPDSNQPQHF
TRBV24-1,TRBJ1-1,CATSGQGNTEAFF
TRBV7-9,TRBJ2-6,CASSLGLPSSGANVLTF
TRBV5-6,TRBJ2-7,CASSHGSKSYEQYF
TRBV5-1,TRBJ1-3,CASSRTGTNGNTIYF
TRBV7-9,TRBJ1-1,CASSSSTGGYTEAFF
TRBV4-2,TRBJ2-7,CASSQSLDEQYF
TRBV7-2,TRBJ1-5,CASSLASGPQHF
TRBV5-1,TRBJ2-7,CASSPSYYEQYF
TRBV5-1,TRBJ1-3,CASSPGTGTGNTIYF
TRBV5-1,TRBJ1-4,CASSASGTDDEKLFF
TRBV4-3,TRBJ1-6,CASSPDSSYNSPLHF
TRBV29-1,TRBJ2-3,CSVDSQSTDTQYF
TRBV9,TRBJ2-5,CASSDYSGRGLQETQYF
TRBV5-1,TRBJ1-2,CASSLGESRGYTF
TRBV2,TRBJ2-7,CASNSISYEQYF
TRBV4-2,TRBJ1-5,CASSQTLGQNQPQHF
TRBV11-2,TRBJ2-3,CASSPSAGATDTQYF
TRBV11-3,TRBJ2-3,CASSPESTDTQYF
TRBV3-1/TRBV3-2,TRBJ1-2,CASSLDRGQRNGYTF